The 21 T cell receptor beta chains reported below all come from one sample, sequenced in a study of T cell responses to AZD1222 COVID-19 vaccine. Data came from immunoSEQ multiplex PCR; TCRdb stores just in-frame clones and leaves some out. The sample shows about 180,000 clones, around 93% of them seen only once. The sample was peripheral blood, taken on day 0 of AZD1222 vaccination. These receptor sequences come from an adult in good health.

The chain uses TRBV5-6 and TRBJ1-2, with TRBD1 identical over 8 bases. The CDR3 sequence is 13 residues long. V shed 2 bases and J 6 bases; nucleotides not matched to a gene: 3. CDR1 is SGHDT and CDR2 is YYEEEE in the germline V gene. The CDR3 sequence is CASSFGQGDGYTF. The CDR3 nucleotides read TGTGCCAGCAGCTTCGGACAGGGAGATGGCTACACCTTC.

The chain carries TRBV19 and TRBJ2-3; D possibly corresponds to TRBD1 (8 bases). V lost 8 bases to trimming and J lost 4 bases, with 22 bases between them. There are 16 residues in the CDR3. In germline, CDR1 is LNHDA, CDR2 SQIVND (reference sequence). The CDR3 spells CASGGDMRQGSDTQYF. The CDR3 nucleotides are TGTGCCAGTGGGGGGGACATGAGACAGGGGTCAGATACGCAGTATTTT.

The CDR3 spells CASSLASLSGNTIYF. The DNA of the CDR3 is TGTGCCAGCAGCTTGGCCAGCCTCTCTGGAAACACCATATATTTT. The chain couples TRBV5-4 to TRBJ1-3; no reliable D call. Germline CDR1 and CDR2: SGHNT and YYREEE (reference sequence). Trimming removed 0 bases at V and 0 bases at J, with 7 bases between. This CDR3 contains 15 residues.

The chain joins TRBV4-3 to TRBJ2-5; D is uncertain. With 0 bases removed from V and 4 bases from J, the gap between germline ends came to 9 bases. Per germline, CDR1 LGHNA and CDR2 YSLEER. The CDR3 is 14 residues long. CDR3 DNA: TGCGCCAGCAGCCAAGATTATGGAGCAGAGACCCAGTACTTC. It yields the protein CASSQDYGAETQYF.

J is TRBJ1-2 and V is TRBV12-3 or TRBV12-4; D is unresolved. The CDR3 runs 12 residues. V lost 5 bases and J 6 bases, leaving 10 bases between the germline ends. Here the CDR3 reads CASSGPGDGYTF. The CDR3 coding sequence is TGTGCCAGCAGTGGCCCTGGGGATGGCTACACCTTC.

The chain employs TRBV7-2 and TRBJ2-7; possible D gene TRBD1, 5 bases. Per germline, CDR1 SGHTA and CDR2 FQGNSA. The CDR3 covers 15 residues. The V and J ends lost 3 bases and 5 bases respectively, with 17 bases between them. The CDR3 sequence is CASSFHWQGGNEQYF. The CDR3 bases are TGTGCCAGCAGCTTTCATTGGCAGGGTGGCAACGAGCAGTACTTC.

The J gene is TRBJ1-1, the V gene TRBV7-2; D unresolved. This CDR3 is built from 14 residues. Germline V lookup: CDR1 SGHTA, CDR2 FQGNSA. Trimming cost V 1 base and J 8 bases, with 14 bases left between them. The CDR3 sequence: CASSLDGQVLEAFF. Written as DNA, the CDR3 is TGTGCCAGCAGCTTAGATGGGCAGGTACTAGAAGCTTTCTTT.

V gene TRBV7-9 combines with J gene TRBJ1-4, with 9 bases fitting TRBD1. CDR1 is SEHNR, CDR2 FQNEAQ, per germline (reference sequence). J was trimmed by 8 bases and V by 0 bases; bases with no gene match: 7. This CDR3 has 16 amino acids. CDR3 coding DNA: TGTGCCAGCAGCTTAGCTGAACAGGGGGCCAGGGAAAAACTGTTTTTT. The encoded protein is CASSLAEQGAREKLFF.

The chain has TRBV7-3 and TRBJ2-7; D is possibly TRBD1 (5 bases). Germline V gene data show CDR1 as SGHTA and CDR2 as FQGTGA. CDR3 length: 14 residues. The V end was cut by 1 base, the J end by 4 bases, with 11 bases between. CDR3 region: CASSLKGAGYEQYF. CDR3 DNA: TGTGCCAGCAGCTTAAAAGGGGCTGGGTACGAGCAGTACTTC.

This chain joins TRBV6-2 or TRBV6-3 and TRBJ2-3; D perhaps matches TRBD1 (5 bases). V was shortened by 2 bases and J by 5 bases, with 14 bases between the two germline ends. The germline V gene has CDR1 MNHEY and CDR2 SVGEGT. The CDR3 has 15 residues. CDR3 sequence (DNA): TGTGCCAGCAGTTACCCTGTGGGGCCGGGAGATACGCAGTATTTT. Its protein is CASSYPVGPGDTQYF.

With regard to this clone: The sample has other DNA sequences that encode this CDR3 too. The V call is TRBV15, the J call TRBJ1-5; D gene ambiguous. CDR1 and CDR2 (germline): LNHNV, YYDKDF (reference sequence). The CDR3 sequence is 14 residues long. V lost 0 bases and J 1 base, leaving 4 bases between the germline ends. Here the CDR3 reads CATSRDRSNQPQHF. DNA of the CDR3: TGTGCCACCAGCAGAGATAGGAGCAATCAGCCCCAGCATTTT.

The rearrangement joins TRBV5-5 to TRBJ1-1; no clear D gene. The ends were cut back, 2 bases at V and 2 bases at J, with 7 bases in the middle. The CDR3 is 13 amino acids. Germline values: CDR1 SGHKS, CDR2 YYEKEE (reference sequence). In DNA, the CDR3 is TGTGCCAGCAGCTTCGACCTAAACACTGAAGCTTTCTTT. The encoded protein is CASSFDLNTEAFF.

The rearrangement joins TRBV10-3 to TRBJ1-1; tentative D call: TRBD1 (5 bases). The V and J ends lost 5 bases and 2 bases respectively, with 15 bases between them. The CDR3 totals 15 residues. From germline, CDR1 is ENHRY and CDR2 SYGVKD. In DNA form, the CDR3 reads TGTGCCATCAGTTCCGGGACGGGGACTAACACTGAAGCTTTCTTT. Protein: CAISSGTGTNTEAFF.

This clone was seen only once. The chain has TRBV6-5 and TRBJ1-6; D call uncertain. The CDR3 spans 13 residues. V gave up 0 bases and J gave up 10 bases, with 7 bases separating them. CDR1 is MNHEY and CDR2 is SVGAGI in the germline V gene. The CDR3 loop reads CASSYSPGSPLHF. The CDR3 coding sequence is TGTGCCAGCAGTTACTCCCCGGGGTCACCCCTCCACTTT.

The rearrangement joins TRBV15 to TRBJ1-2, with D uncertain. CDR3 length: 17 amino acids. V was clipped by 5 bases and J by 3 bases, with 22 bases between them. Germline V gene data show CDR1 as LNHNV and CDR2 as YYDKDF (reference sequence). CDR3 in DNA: TGTGCCACCAGCCTTCGCCGAGGGCCCTTGGCCGACTATGGCTACACCTTC. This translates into CATSLRRGPLADYGYTF. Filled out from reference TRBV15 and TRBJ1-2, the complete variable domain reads DAMVIQNPRYQVTQFGKPVTLSCSQTLNHNVMYWYQQKSSQAPKLLFHYYDKDFNNEADTPDNFQSRRPNTSFCFLDIRSPGLGDTAMYLCATSLRRGPLADYGYTFGSGTRLTVV.

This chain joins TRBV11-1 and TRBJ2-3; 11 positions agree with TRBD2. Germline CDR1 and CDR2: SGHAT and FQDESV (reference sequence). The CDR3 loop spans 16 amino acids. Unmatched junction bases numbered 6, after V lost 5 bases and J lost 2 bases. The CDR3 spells CASSPGLAGLTDTQYF. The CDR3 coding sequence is TGTGCCAGCAGCCCCGGACTAGCGGGCCTCACAGATACGCAGTATTTT.

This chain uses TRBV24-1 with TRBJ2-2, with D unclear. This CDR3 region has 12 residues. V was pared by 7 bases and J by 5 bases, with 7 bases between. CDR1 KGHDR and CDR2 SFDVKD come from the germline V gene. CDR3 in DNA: TGTGCCACCAGCCCACCTACCGGGGAGCTGTTTTTT. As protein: CATSPPTGELFF.

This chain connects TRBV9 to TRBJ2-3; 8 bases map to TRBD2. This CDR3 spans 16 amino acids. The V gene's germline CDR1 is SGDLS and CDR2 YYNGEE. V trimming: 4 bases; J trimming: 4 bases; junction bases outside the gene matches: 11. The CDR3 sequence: CASSPRASGLADTQYF. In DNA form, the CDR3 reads TGTGCCAGCAGCCCTCGGGCTAGCGGGCTGGCAGATACGCAGTATTTT. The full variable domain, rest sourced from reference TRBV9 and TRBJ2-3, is DSGVTQTPKHLITATGQRVTLRCSPRSGDLSVYWYQQSLDQGLQFLIQYYNGEERAKGNILERFSAQQFPDLHSELNLSSLELGDSALYFCASSPRASGLADTQYFGPGTRLTVL.

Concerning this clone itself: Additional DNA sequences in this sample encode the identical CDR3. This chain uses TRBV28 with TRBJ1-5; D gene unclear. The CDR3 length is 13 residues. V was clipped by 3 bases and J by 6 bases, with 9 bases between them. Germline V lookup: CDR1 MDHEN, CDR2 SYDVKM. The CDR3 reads CASSFSVSQPQHF. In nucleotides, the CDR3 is TGTGCCAGCAGTTTTAGCGTGAGTCAGCCCCAGCATTTT.

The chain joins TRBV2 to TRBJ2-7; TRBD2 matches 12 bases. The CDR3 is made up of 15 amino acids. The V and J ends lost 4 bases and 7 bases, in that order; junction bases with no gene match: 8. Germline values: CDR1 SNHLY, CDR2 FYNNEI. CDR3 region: CASSAPLAGGWEQYF. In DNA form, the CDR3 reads TGTGCCAGCAGTGCCCCCCTAGCGGGAGGGTGGGAGCAGTACTTC.

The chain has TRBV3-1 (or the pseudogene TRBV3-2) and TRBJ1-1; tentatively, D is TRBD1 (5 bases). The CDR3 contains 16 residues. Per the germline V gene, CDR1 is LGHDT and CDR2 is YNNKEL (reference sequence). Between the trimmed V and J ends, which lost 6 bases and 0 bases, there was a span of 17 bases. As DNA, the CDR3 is TGTGCCAGCAGACCTCCAGGGTATGCTATGAACACTGAAGCTTTCTTT. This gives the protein CASRPPGYAMNTEAFF.